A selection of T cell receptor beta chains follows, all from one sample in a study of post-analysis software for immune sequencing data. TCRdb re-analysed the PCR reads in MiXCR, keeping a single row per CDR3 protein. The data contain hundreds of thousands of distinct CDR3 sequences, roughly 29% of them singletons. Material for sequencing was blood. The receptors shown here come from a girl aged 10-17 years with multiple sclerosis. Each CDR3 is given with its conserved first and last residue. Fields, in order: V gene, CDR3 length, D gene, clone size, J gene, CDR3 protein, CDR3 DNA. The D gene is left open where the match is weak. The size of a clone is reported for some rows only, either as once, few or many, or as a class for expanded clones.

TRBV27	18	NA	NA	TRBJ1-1	CASSLWRQTAPPGTEAFF	TGTGCCAGCAGTTTATGGCGACAGACTGCTCCGCCGGGTACTGAAGCTTTCTTT
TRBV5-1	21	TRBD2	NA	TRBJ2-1	CASSLLWDSGLAGAPYNEQFF	TGCGCCAGCAGCTTGTTATGGGACTCAGGACTAGCGGGAGCCCCCTACAATGAGCAGTTCTTC
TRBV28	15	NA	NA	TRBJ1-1	CASSAPQGLNTEAFF	TGTGCCAGCAGTGCACCCCAGGGCTTGAACACTGAAGCTTTCTTT
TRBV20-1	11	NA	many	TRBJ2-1	CSARLVNEQFF	TGCAGTGCTCGGCTAGTCAATGAGCAGTTCTTC
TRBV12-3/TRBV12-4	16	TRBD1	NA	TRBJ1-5	CASSLGGTAKNQPQHF	TGTGCCAGCAGTTTGGGCGGGACAGCAAAAAATCAGCCCCAGCATTTT
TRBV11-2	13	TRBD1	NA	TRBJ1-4	CASSPRGGEKLFF	TGTGCCAGCAGCCCCAGGGGGGGGGAAAAACTGTTTTTT
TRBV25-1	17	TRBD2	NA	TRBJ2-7	CASSGTGAAGDAYEQYF	TGTGCCAGCAGTGGCACGGGGGCAGCGGGAGACGCCTACGAGCAGTACTTC
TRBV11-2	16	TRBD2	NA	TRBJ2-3	CASSLRGLAGADTQYF	TGTGCCAGCAGCTTACGGGGACTAGCGGGAGCAGATACGCAGTATTTT
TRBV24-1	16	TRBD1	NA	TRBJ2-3	CATSDPGQGGTDTQYF	TGTGCCACCAGTGACCCGGGACAGGGAGGGACAGATACGCAGTATTTT
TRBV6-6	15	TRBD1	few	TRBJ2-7	CASSARQGGLREQYF	TGTGCCAGCAGTGCCAGACAGGGGGGTTTGAGGGAGCAGTACTTC
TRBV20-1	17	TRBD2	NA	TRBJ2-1	CSFKGGASGSSYNEQFF	TGCAGTTTCAAGGGGGGCGCTAGCGGGAGCTCCTACAATGAGCAGTTCTTC
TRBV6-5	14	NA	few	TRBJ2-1	CASAERSSYNEQFF	TGTGCCAGCGCGGAGAGGAGCTCCTACAATGAGCAGTTCTTC
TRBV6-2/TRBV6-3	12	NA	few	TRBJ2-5	CASSAIGSPSYF	TGTGCCAGCAGCGCCATCGGGTCTCCCTCGTACTTC
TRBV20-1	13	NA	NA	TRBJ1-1	CSARGGVNTEAFF	TGCAGTGCTCGAGGGGGGGTGAACACTGAAGCTTTCTTT
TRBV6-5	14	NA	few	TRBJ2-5	CASSYARSQETQYF	TGTGCCAGCAGTTACGCACGGAGTCAAGAGACCCAGTACTTC
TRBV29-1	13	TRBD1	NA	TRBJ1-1	CSGDRAGGTEAFF	TGCAGCGGTGACAGGGCTGGGGGCACTGAAGCTTTCTTT
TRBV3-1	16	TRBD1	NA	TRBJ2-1	CASSHHGQGERNEQFF	TGTGCCAGCAGCCATCACGGACAGGGGGAGAGGAATGAGCAGTTCTTC
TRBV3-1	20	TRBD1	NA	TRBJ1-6	CASSPRTGRVQSSYNSPLHF	TGTGCCAGCAGTCCAAGGACAGGCCGAGTCCAGAGCTCCTATAATTCACCCCTCCACTTT
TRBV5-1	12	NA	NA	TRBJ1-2	CAGSLDDYGYTF	TGCGCCGGCAGCTTGGATGACTATGGCTACACCTTC
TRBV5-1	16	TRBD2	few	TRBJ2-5	CASSIDQGGGQETQYF	TGCGCCAGCAGCATCGATCAGGGCGGGGGCCAAGAGACCCAGTACTTC
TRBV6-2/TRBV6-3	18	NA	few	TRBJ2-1	CASSTNDLHASSYNEQFF	TGTGCCAGCAGTACCAACGACCTACATGCGAGCTCCTACAATGAGCAGTTCTTC
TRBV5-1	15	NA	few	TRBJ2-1	CASRIPGTPHNEQFF	TGCGCCAGCAGGATACCCGGGACCCCGCACAATGAGCAGTTCTTC
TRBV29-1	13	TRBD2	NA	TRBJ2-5	CSVRGASEGTQYF	TGCAGCGTGCGGGGGGCAAGTGAAGGGACCCAGTACTTC
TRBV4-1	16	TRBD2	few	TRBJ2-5	CASSAHGGAFDETQYF	TGCGCCAGCAGCGCCCACGGGGGGGCCTTCGATGAGACCCAGTACTTC
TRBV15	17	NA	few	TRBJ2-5	CATSRERGRLGGETQYF	TGTGCCACCAGCAGAGAAAGAGGACGGTTAGGGGGAGAGACCCAGTACTTC
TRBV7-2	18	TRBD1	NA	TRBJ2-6	CASSLVGQGLSGANVLTF	TGTGCCAGCAGCTTAGTGGGACAGGGGCTCTCTGGGGCCAACGTCCTGACTTTC
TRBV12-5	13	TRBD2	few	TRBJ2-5	CASGLSGGETQYF	TGTGCTAGTGGTTTGTCGGGAGGAGAGACCCAGTACTTC
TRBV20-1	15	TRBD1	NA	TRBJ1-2	CSARGQGARNYGYTF	TGCAGTGCCCGGGGACAGGGGGCGCGAAACTATGGCTACACCTTC
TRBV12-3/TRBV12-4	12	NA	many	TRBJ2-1	CASSFPGRGQFF	TGTGCCAGCAGTTTTCCGGGAAGAGGGCAGTTCTTC
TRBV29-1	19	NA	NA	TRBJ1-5	CSERPRNGLITIINQPQHF	TGCAGCGAACGACCGAGGAACGGTCTTATAACCATAATCAATCAGCCCCAGCATTTT
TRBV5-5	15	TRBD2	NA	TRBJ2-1	CASSPGPELAVEQFF	TGTGCCAGCAGCCCCGGCCCCGAACTAGCGGTTGAGCAGTTCTTC
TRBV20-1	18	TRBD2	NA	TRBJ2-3	CSARDYSSSGRSGDTQYF	TGCAGTGCTAGAGATTATTCGTCTAGCGGGAGAAGCGGAGATACGCAGTATTTT
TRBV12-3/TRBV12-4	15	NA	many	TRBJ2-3	CASSLTQRGTDTQYF	TGTGCCAGCAGTTTAACCCAGCGGGGCACAGATACGCAGTATTTT